This entry is about one TCR beta chain. Its cognate antigen is unknown. PCR amplification relied on 60 Vbeta primers (plus 13 Jbeta primers). Original handling: As a later analysis found, there were tens of millions of unique TCR beta chains, of which roughly 11 million were shared. Produced via immunoSEQ multiplex PCR; TCRdb's table is partial and in-frame only. V and J calls and clone size come straight from that table; D and trimming were deduced from the DNA. The sample records 110,000 to 150,000 clones, over 75% being singletons. These data belong to a study of cytomegalovirus exposure and HLA in healthy donors. About the study: Within an early data release were roughly 90 million unique TCRs drawn from HLA-typed donors.

Whole-study results and caveats: Among the CMV-associated chains, a few were confirmed in vitro as specific for CMV antigens.

Samples came from healthy bone marrow donors. Trimming at V came to 8 bases and at J to 1 base, leaving 10 bases not matched to a gene. CDR3 length equals 16 residues. Germline loops: CDR1 SNHLY, CDR2 FYNNEI. Material for sequencing was PBMCs. J is TRBJ2-7 and V is TRBV2; 11 nucleotides align to TRBD2. The receptor was isolated from a woman under 40 in good health and CMV-seronegative. The CDR3 loop reads CASRGASGGHSYEQYF. In nucleotides, the CDR3 is TGTGCCAGCCGGGGCGCTAGCGGGGGGCATTCCTACGAGCAGTACTTC.